The T cell receptor beta chain described here comes from a study of cytomegalovirus exposure and HLA in healthy donors. Study background: Earlier, about 179 million T cells were analyzed, and more than 100 million unique TCR beta sequences were found among them.

Primers: 60 Vbeta forward and 13 Jbeta reverse. Assay used: immunoSEQ multiplex PCR; TCRdb lists only in-frame clones, some missing. The sample carries approximately 110,000 clones, roughly 82% recorded once. The CDR3 covers 16 residues. Losses at the gene ends were 4 bases for V and 1 base for J; bases not matched to a gene: 6. Germline CDR1 KGHSH, CDR2 LQKENI. About this clone: No antigen is known for it.

General study findings and limits: In an earlier analysis, in approximately 630 donors, most V segments appeared productive either ~87% or ~30% of the time. A few chains tied to CMV proved CMV antigen-specific in vitro.

The gene calls are TRBV18 and TRBJ1-2, with 10 positions matching TRBD1. The TCR comes from a woman aged 60 to 75 in good health and CMV-seropositive. The sequenced material came from PBMCs. The CDR3 DNA reads TGTGCCAGCTCACAGAGCGGGACAGGGGTTAACTATGGCTACACCTTC. It translates to CASSQSGTGVNYGYTF.